These T cell receptor beta chains were read from a single sample in a study of technical replicates of blood from a handful of donors. Produced via immunoSEQ multiplex PCR; TCRdb's table is partial and in-frame only. Of about 79,000 clones listed, 94% are singletons. The source material was T cells isolated from PBMCs. The origin of the receptors is a human donor in good health. Both conserved end residues are part of each CDR3. Fields, in order: V gene, D gene, clone size, J gene, CDR3 DNA, CDR3 protein. The D gene is left open where the match is weak. Clone size is shown for a subset of rows, as once, few, many or a class of expanded clone.

TRBV19,NA,NA,TRBJ2-5,TGTGCCAGTAGTATGCCCCCAGGGGTCCAGTACTTC,CASSMPPGVQYF
TRBV6-1,NA,NA,TRBJ1-3,TGTGCCAGCAGTGAAGCGCACCAGTCCTCTGGAAACACCATATATTTT,CASSEAHQSSGNTIYF
TRBV21-1,NA,NA,TRBJ2-1,TGTGCCAGCAGCGCTAAGAGGGGGGGCTTGTCCTACAATGAGCAGTTCTTC,CASSAKRGGLSYNEQFF
TRBV4-1,TRBD2,once,TRBJ2-3,TGCGCCAGCAGCCACCGGACTAGCGGGAGGGATGGTACGCAGTATTTT,CASSHRTSGRDGTQYF
TRBV18,NA,NA,TRBJ2-5,TGTGCCAGCTCACCATCAGTAGAGGAAGCCAGGGAAAAGACCCAGTACTTC,CASSPSVEEAREKTQYF
TRBV5-5,TRBD1,NA,TRBJ2-7,TGTGCCAGCAGCCTCCAGGGGGCAGTCTACGAGCAGTACTTC,CASSLQGAVYEQYF
TRBV11-3,TRBD1,NA,TRBJ1-2,TGTGCCAGCAGCTTAGAACGTTGGGACAGGGAGGTTGATGGCTACACCTTC,CASSLERWDREVDGYTF
TRBV7-9,NA,NA,TRBJ1-1,TGTGCCAGCAGCCATACCGACAAGTACACTGAAGCTTTCTTT,CASSHTDKYTEAFF
TRBV14,TRBD1,NA,TRBJ1-3,TGTGCCAGCAGCCCGAGGACAGGGTGGTCTGGAAACACCATATATTTT,CASSPRTGWSGNTIYF
TRBV6-4,NA,NA,TRBJ1-1,TGTGCCAGCAGCAGGGAGGGTGGGAACACTGAAGCTTTCTTT,CASSREGGNTEAFF
TRBV6-5,NA,once,TRBJ1-4,TGTGCCAGCAGGTCAGGGGTTGGCGAAAAACTGTTTTTT,CASRSGVGEKLFF
TRBV9,TRBD1,few,TRBJ2-2,TGTGCCAGCAGCGTCGGGACAGGGGGCTTAGGCGGGGAGCTGTTTTTT,CASSVGTGGLGGELFF
TRBV6-5,TRBD2,NA,TRBJ2-1,TGTGCCAGCAGTTACGGAGTTAGCGGGAGACCGAGTGAGCAGTTCTTC,CASSYGVSGRPSEQFF
TRBV4-1,TRBD1,few,TRBJ1-1,TGCGCCAGCAGCTGGACAGGTAACACTGAAGCTTTCTTT,CASSWTGNTEAFF
TRBV30,NA,NA,TRBJ2-1,TGTGCCTGGAGCGGCAATGAGCAGTTCTTC,CAWSGNEQFF
TRBV4-1,NA,NA,TRBJ1-1,TGCGCCAGCAGCCGCACAGGGAACACTGAAGCTTTCTTT,CASSRTGNTEAFF
TRBV10-3,TRBD1,NA,TRBJ2-1,TGTGCCATCAGAGCTGGACAGGGCTACAATGAGCAGTTCTTC,CAIRAGQGYNEQFF
TRBV5-4,TRBD2,NA,TRBJ2-5,TGTGCCAGCAGCTCCCTCGGGGGACTAGCGGGGATCCAAGAGACCCAGTACTTC,CASSSLGGLAGIQETQYF
TRBV2,NA,NA,TRBJ2-1,TGTGCCAGCAGCCCGACGACAGGGAGGTCCTACAATGAGCAGTTCTTC,CASSPTTGRSYNEQFF
TRBV27,NA,NA,TRBJ2-7,TGTGCCAGCAGTTTCGGCCGCCCGGGCGAGCAGTACTTC,CASSFGRPGEQYF
TRBV14,TRBD1,NA,TRBJ1-3,TGTGCCAGCAGCCCCTGGACAGGCTCTGGAAACACCATATATTTT,CASSPWTGSGNTIYF
TRBV25-1,TRBD2,NA,TRBJ2-5,TGTGCCAGCAGTAACCCGACTAGCGGGGCGGAGACCCAGTACTTC,CASSNPTSGAETQYF
TRBV18,NA,NA,TRBJ1-1,TGTGCCAGCTCACCAATGACAGAGAACACTGAAGCTTTCTTT,CASSPMTENTEAFF
TRBV5-1,NA,NA,TRBJ1-1,TGCGCCAGCAGCGCGGGGGACACTGAAGCTTTCTTT,CASSAGDTEAFF
TRBV7-6,TRBD1,NA,TRBJ1-2,TGTGCCAGCAGCCTAGCCCAGGGGGATGGCTACACCTTC,CASSLAQGDGYTF
TRBV2,TRBD1,NA,TRBJ1-5,TGTGCCAGCAGTGAGACAGGGTATAATCAGCCCCAGCATTTT,CASSETGYNQPQHF
TRBV7-9,NA,NA,TRBJ2-2,TGTGCCAGCAGCTTGAGGGATATTGCCGGGGAGCTGTTTTTT,CASSLRDIAGELFF
TRBV6-4,TRBD2,NA,TRBJ2-5,TGTGCCAGCAGTGCTAGCGGGAGGGCCGGGGAGACCCAGTACTTC,CASSASGRAGETQYF
TRBV7-5,NA,NA,TRBJ2-7,TGTCGCCTAGGCAACGAGCAGTACTTC,CRLGNEQYF
TRBV19,NA,NA,TRBJ1-5,TGTGCCAGTAGTATAGACAGGGGAAGCAATCAGCCCCAGCATTTT,CASSIDRGSNQPQHF
TRBV5-1,NA,NA,TRBJ1-3,TGCGCCAGCAGCCCTGGCGGCAGCGGAAACACCATATATTTT,CASSPGGSGNTIYF
TRBV5-6,TRBD1,NA,TRBJ2-7,TGTGCCAGCAGCTTGACACCCGGACAGGTCCTGGAGCAGTACTTC,CASSLTPGQVLEQYF
TRBV14,TRBD2,NA,TRBJ2-1,TGTGCCAGCAGCGAATGGGCGGGGGGGTACAATGAGCAGTTCTTC,CASSEWAGGYNEQFF
TRBV7-9,NA,NA,TRBJ1-2,TGTGCCAGCAGCCCCCCTTCGGGGGGCTACACCTTC,CASSPPSGGYTF
TRBV7-6,TRBD2,NA,TRBJ2-5,TGTGCCAGCAGCCCCCGGCCGGCGGGGGGAGGAGAGACCCAGTACTTC,CASSPRPAGGGETQYF
TRBV5-1,NA,NA,TRBJ2-1,TGCGCCAGCAGCCGCGAGGTAAGCTCCTACAATGAGCAGTTCTTC,CASSREVSSYNEQFF
TRBV10-3,TRBD1,NA,TRBJ2-1,TGTGCCATCCGGCCGGGACAGGGGGCTAGCGAACATTACAATGAGCAGTTCTTC,CAIRPGQGASEHYNEQFF
TRBV5-5,NA,NA,TRBJ1-2,TGTGCCAGCAGCTTGGGGGCAGCTCGCTATGGCTACACCTTC,CASSLGAARYGYTF
TRBV29-1,NA,NA,TRBJ1-1,TGCAGCGTTCCCGACAGGAATCAAGCTTTCTTT,CSVPDRNQAFF
TRBV5-1,TRBD2,NA,TRBJ2-5,TGCGCCAGCAACCTCCTCTGCAGACTAGCGTCCGTCCTCGATCGAAAAGAGACCCAGTACTTC,CASNLLCRLASVLDRKETQYF
TRBV9,NA,NA,TRBJ1-5,TGTGCCAGCAGCGACCGGGACAATAATCAGCCCCAGCATTTT,CASSDRDNNQPQHF
TRBV5-8,NA,NA,TRBJ1-2,TGTGCCAGCAGCTGGAGACGGGATAACTATGGCTACACCTTC,CASSWRRDNYGYTF
TRBV9,TRBD1,NA,TRBJ1-1,TGTGCCAGCAGCGTAGGGCAGGGGGCGGCTGAAGCTTTCTTT,CASSVGQGAAEAFF
TRBV29-1,NA,NA,TRBJ2-5,TGCAGCGCTTTCCTCCTAGGAACGGTACAAGAGACCCAGTACTTC,CSAFLLGTVQETQYF
TRBV5-4,TRBD1,NA,TRBJ2-7,TGTGCCAGCAGCACATCATACAGGGGGCTACGTTACGAGCAGTACTTC,CASSTSYRGLRYEQYF
TRBV29-1,NA,NA,TRBJ1-1,TGCAGCGTTTCCACATCGGGGGGTACGTTTGGAGCTTTCTTT,CSVSTSGGTFGAFF
TRBV5-1,NA,NA,TRBJ1-4,TGCGCCAGCAGCTTGGATCCAGGGAGGGGAGAAAAACTGTTTTTT,CASSLDPGRGEKLFF
TRBV18,NA,NA,TRBJ2-3,TGTGCCAGCTCACCGTTACTCACAGATACGCAGTATTTT,CASSPLLTDTQYF
TRBV2,NA,NA,TRBJ1-1,TGTGCCAGCTTTGGGGCAGGGATGAAGTTGAACACTGAAGCTTTCTTT,CASFGAGMKLNTEAFF
TRBV19,TRBD1,NA,TRBJ2-7,TGTGCCAGTAGCAACCTTCACAGGGGGGCCTACGAGCAGTACTTC,CASSNLHRGAYEQYF
TRBV13,NA,NA,TRBJ1-2,TGTGCCAGCAGCTTACTCGCGAGAGGGGCGGGAAATGGCTACACCTTC,CASSLLARGAGNGYTF